These T cell receptor beta chains were read from a single sample in a study of metastatic and nonmetastatic thyroid tumors. TCRdb re-called the PCR reads through MiXCR. Here the sample spans 30,000 to 50,000 clones, roughly 13% being singletons. The sequenced sample was blood. These receptor sequences come from a female donor with papillary thyroid cancer or a benign thyroid nodule (not recorded which). Some clones in this sample may be carry-over from other donors' samples. Both conserved end residues are part of each CDR3. The D gene is left open where the match is weak. Rows give clone size only sometimes, using once, few, many, or a class for an expanded clone.

abundance	j_gene	v_gene	d_gene	len	CDR3aa	CDR3nt
NA	TRBJ1-6	TRBV7-9	TRBD1	14	CASSLDRENSPLHF	TGTGCAAGCAGCTTAGACAGGGAGAATTCACCCCTCCACTTT
NA	TRBJ2-5	TRBV28	NA	17	CASSPNRGTGVKETQYF	TGTGCCAGCAGTCCAAACCGTGGGACGGGAGTTAAAGAGACCCAGTACTTC
NA	TRBJ2-5	TRBV4-2	NA	17	CASSQERGSVGWETQYF	TGTGCCAGCAGCCAAGAAAGGGGGAGTGTAGGCTGGGAGACCCAGTACTTC
many	TRBJ2-5	TRBV6-5	NA	16	CASSYPTEEGQETQYF	TGTGCCAGCAGTTACCCAACGGAGGAGGGACAAGAGACCCAGTACTTC
many	TRBJ2-7	TRBV12-3/TRBV12-4	NA	14	CASSLAGDAYEQYF	TGTGCCAGCAGTTTGGCAGGGGACGCCTACGAGCAGTACTTC
many	TRBJ2-2	TRBV11-3	NA	11	CASIGERELFF	TGTGCCAGCATCGGGGAGAGGGAGCTGTTTTTT
NA	TRBJ2-7	TRBV14	NA	14	CASSTLGISYEQYF	TGTGCCAGCAGCACTCTGGGGATAAGCTACGAGCAGTACTTC
many	TRBJ1-3	TRBV11-2	NA	14	CASTPQVGGNTIYF	TGTGCCAGCACACCTCAAGTGGGTGGAAACACCATATATTTT
few	TRBJ2-2	TRBV15	NA	13	CATTETNTGELFF	TGTGCCACCACTGAGACGAACACCGGGGAGCTGTTTTTT
many	TRBJ1-2	TRBV11-2	TRBD1	16	CASSLTGKVGSYGYTF	TGTGCCAGCAGCCTGACAGGGAAGGTCGGTAGCTATGGCTACACCTTC
NA	TRBJ2-3	TRBV7-2	NA	14	CVSSQFPSTETQYF	TGTGTCAGCAGCCAGTTTCCTAGCACAGAAACGCAGTATTTT
NA	TRBJ2-2	TRBV7-9	NA	15	CANSLVAINTGELSF	TGTGCCAACAGCTTAGTAGCCATCAACACCGGGGAGCTGTCTTTT
many	TRBJ1-6	TRBV11-2	NA	15	CASSMDSGGASPLHF	TGTGCCAGCAGCATGGACAGCGGTGGGGCCTCACCCCTCCACTTT
NA	TRBJ2-7	TRBV11-2	NA	13	CASSLGLTYEQYF	TGTGCCAGCAGCTTAGGCTTAACCTACGAGCAGTACTTC
many	TRBJ1-4	TRBV5-4	NA	14	CASSFFPTNEKLFF	TGTGCCAGCAGCTTTTTCCCAACTAATGAAAAACTGTTTTTT
NA	TRBJ2-1	TRBV5-1	NA	13	CASSFNRDNEQFF	TGCGCCAGCAGCTTTAATAGGGACAATGAGCAGTTCTTC
many	TRBJ2-1	TRBV10-3	NA	13	CAIGLDDYNEQFF	TGTGCCATCGGGCTAGATGACTACAATGAGCAGTTCTTC
many	TRBJ2-7	TRBV4-2	NA	17	CASSPADSSESSYEQYF	TGTGCCAGCAGCCCTGCCGACAGTTCCGAGAGCTCCTACGAGCAGTACTTC
many	TRBJ2-1	TRBV7-2	TRBD2	14	CASSPASGRGEQFF	TGTGCCAGCAGCCCGGCTAGCGGGAGAGGTGAGCAGTTCTTC
many	TRBJ2-3	TRBV7-8	NA	13	CASSLRLTDTQYF	TGTGCCAGCAGCTTAAGGCTCACAGATACGCAGTATTTT
many	TRBJ1-2	TRBV20-1	TRBD1	14	CSATGQGANYGYTF	TGCAGTGCTACGGGACAGGGGGCTAACTATGGCTACACCTTC
many	TRBJ1-2	TRBV5-6	NA	16	CASSLEPAKLNYGYTF	TGTGCCAGCAGCTTAGAGCCGGCGAAACTGAACTATGGCTACACCTTC
many	TRBJ2-2	TRBV2	NA	11	CASSGTGELFF	TGTGCCAGCAGTGGGACCGGGGAGCTGTTTTTT
many	TRBJ1-6	TRBV7-7	NA	13	CASSLTAESPLHF	TGTGCTAGCAGCTTGACGGCCGAGTCACCCCTCCACTTT
many	TRBJ1-1	TRBV11-2	TRBD1	14	CASSLAQGATEAFF	TGTGCCAGCAGCTTAGCCCAGGGGGCAACTGAAGCTTTCTTT
many	TRBJ2-7	TRBV5-1	NA	15	CASSSVPDSAYEQYF	TGCGCCAGCAGTTCGGTACCCGACAGTGCTTACGAGCAGTACTTC
NA	TRBJ2-7	TRBV7-9	TRBD2	15	CASSLLAAPSYEQYF	TGTGCCAGCAGCTTACTAGCGGCCCCTTCCTACGAGCAGTACTTC
many	TRBJ1-1	TRBV3-1	TRBD1	15	CASSQDIGTGIRAFF	TGTGCCAGCAGCCAAGATATAGGGACAGGGATTCGGGCTTTCTTT
medium-sized	TRBJ2-7	TRBV27	TRBD1	15	CASSLQGQGTYEQYF	TGTGCCAGCAGTTTACAAGGACAGGGTACCTACGAGCAGTACTTC
many	TRBJ2-1	TRBV4-1	NA	15	CASSHRVTTGNEQFF	TGCGCCAGCAGCCACAGGGTAACCACAGGGAATGAGCAGTTCTTC
many	TRBJ2-7	TRBV20-1	NA	11	CSASYRDEQYF	TGCAGTGCTAGTTACAGGGACGAGCAGTACTTC
many	TRBJ1-2	TRBV5-1	TRBD1	13	CASSYRGQGGYTF	TGCGCCAGCAGCTACAGGGGGCAGGGGGGCTACACCTTC
many	TRBJ1-1	TRBV20-1	NA	13	CSARRGANTEAFF	TGCAGTGCCCGAAGGGGGGCTAACACTGAAGCTTTCTTT
NA	TRBJ2-1	TRBV5-1	TRBD2	17	CASSGTGTSGTYNEQFF	TGCGCCAGCAGCGGAACCGGGACTAGCGGAACCTACAATGAGCAGTTCTTC
many	TRBJ1-1	TRBV20-1	TRBD1	13	CSAPQGASTEAFF	TGCAGTGCTCCACAGGGGGCGAGCACTGAAGCTTTCTTT
many	TRBJ2-7	TRBV2	NA	14	CASSEEESLYEQYF	TGTGCCAGCAGTGAAGAAGAATCCCTCTACGAGCAGTACTTC
many	TRBJ2-3	TRBV18	NA	12	CASSLETDTQYF	TGTGCCAGCTCACTGGAGACAGATACGCAGTATTTT
many	TRBJ1-5	TRBV9	NA	14	CASSVGRGNQPQHF	TGTGCCAGCAGCGTCGGTCGTGGCAATCAGCCCCAGCATTTT
many	TRBJ1-2	TRBV30	TRBD1	12	CAWKGSGGGYTF	TGTGCCTGGAAGGGCTCAGGGGGAGGCTACACCTTC
many	TRBJ2-7	TRBV9	TRBD2	14	CASSVETGGYEQYF	TGTGCCAGCAGCGTAGAGACGGGAGGCTACGAGCAGTACTTC
many	TRBJ2-5	TRBV12-3/TRBV12-4	TRBD1	12	CASRGQDETQYF	TGTGCCAGCAGGGGACAGGACGAGACCCAGTACTTC
many	TRBJ1-6	TRBV5-4	TRBD1	16	CASSSQRTGVGSPLHF	TGTGCCAGCAGCTCCCAACGTACAGGGGTAGGATCACCCCTCCACTTT
many	TRBJ1-1	TRBV9	NA	15	CASSPAKGWNTEAFF	TGTGCCAGCAGCCCTGCGAAGGGTTGGAACACTGAAGCTTTCTTT
many	TRBJ2-1	TRBV2	NA	15	CASRAGTIGGDEQFF	TGTGCCAGCAGGGCCGGGACCATAGGGGGGGATGAGCAGTTCTTC
many	TRBJ2-1	TRBV10-1	TRBD2	15	CASSVTSGSYNEQFF	TGCGCCAGCAGTGTTACTAGCGGGAGCTATAATGAGCAGTTCTTC
NA	TRBJ2-1	TRBV28	NA	14	CASSLFARENGQFF	TGTGCCAGCAGTTTATTCGCGCGGGAAAATGGGCAGTTCTTC
many	TRBJ1-1	TRBV6-1	NA	15	CASSEQIGVNTEAFF	TGTGCCAGCAGTGAACAAATCGGGGTGAACACTGAAGCTTTCTTT
few	TRBJ2-1	TRBV6-1	NA	15	CASSEAEGASNEQFF	TGTGCCAGCAGTGAAGCGGAGGGCGCGAGCAATGAGCAGTTCTTC
many	TRBJ2-5	TRBV7-8	TRBD2	16	CASSLQLAGGAETQYF	TGTGCCAGCAGCTTACAGTTGGCGGGAGGGGCAGAGACCCAGTACTTC
many	TRBJ2-1	TRBV5-8	TRBD2	18	CAGSWGQAGGPRGNEQFF	TGTGCCGGCAGCTGGGGGCAAGCGGGAGGGCCACGTGGTAATGAGCAGTTCTTC
many	TRBJ1-6	TRBV6-1	TRBD1	16	CASSRDRPSDNSPLHF	TGTGCCAGCAGTAGGGACAGGCCCTCGGATAATTCACCCCTCCACTTT
many	TRBJ2-5	TRBV6-1	TRBD2	15	CASSRTSGSGETQYF	TGTGCCAGCAGCCGGACTAGCGGGAGCGGGGAGACCCAGTACTTC
many	TRBJ1-5	TRBV6-1	NA	13	CASSDQGNQPQHF	TGTGCCAGCAGTGATCAGGGCAATCAGCCCCAGCATTTT
many	TRBJ2-7	TRBV28	NA	13	CASTESGLYEQYF	TGTGCCAGCACTGAGAGCGGGCTATACGAGCAGTACTTC
many	TRBJ1-1	TRBV19	TRBD1	15	CASSSQQGAGTEAFF	TGTGCCAGTAGTAGCCAACAGGGGGCTGGAACTGAAGCTTTCTTT
many	TRBJ1-6	TRBV5-1	NA	16	CASSLSAGEGNSPLHF	TGCGCCAGCAGCTTGAGCGCAGGCGAAGGGAATTCACCCCTCCACTTT
NA	TRBJ2-1	TRBV7-3	TRBD2	16	CASSPKLAGTLNEQFF	TGTGCCAGCAGCCCCAAACTAGCGGGAACCCTCAATGAGCAGTTCTTC
NA	TRBJ1-6	TRBV10-2	NA	15	CASSETESGCSPLHF	TGCGCCAGCAGCGAGACCGAGAGCGGGTGTTCACCCCTCCACTTT